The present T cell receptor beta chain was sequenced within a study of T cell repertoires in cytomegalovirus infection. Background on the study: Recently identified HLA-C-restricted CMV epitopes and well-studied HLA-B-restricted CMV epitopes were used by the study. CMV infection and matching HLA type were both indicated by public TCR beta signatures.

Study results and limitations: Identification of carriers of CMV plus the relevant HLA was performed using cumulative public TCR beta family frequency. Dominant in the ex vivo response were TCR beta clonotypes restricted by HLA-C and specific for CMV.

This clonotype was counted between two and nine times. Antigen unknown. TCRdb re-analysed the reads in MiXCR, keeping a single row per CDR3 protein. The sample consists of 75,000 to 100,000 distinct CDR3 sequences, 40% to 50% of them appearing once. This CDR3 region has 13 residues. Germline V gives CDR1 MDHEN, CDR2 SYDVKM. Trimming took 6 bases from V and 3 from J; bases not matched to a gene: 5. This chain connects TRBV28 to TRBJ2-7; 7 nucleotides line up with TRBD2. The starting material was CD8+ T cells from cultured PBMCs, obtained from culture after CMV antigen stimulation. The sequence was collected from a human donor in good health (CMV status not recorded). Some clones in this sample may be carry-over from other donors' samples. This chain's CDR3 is CASSSSGVYEQYF. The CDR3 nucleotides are TGTGCCAGCAGCTCCAGCGGGGTCTACGAGCAGTACTTC.